The sequence of this T cell receptor (beta chain) was determined in a study of blood T cell repertoires in COVID-19. As processed by the authors: By means of reference gene primer amplification, nucleated cell counts were estimated. Assay: immunoSEQ multiplex PCR; the TCRdb copy retains only in-frame clones and omits some. V and J calls and clone size are given by that table; D and trimming were obtained from the DNA. The table lists a few hundred thousand clones, 65% to 85% of them singletons. The study recruited people aged roughly 18 to 89 years across about 25 US areas. The recovered donors of Cohort 3 showed two negative PCRs, clearance, or symptom resolution. CDR3 length: 17 residues. Per the germline V gene, CDR1 is LNHDA and CDR2 is SQIVND (reference sequence). V was cut by 5 bases and J by 0 bases, with 17 bases left in between.

The chain carries TRBV19 and TRBJ1-3; D possibly corresponds to TRBD1 (6 bases). Sample: PBMCs or T cells enriched from blood (not recorded which). The TCR sequence derives from a woman in her thirties or forties who had recovered from COVID-19. CDR3 amino acids: CASSPMGGTNSGNTIYF. The DNA of the CDR3 is TGTGCCAGTAGTCCGATGGGGGGGACAAACTCTGGAAACACCATATATTTT.